This TCR beta chain was recorded in a study of brain T cells in children with intractable seizures. Study outcomes and limitations: Viral specificity was inferred only from CDR3 similarity; HCMV serostatus was unknown.

Details on this clone: Its specificity is unknown.

Assay used: immunoSEQ multiplex PCR; TCRdb lists only in-frame clones, some missing. The sample yields hundreds of thousands of clones, more than 85% seen once. Regarding time point: blood from clinic visit 5 months post-surgery; TSC patient then seizure free. Trimming cost V 5 bases and J 6 bases; bases outside gene matches: 19. The CDR3 has 19 amino acids. Germline loops: CDR1 MNHEY, CDR2 SMNVEV (reference sequence). The clonotype comes from a boy younger than two with tuberous sclerosis and intractable seizures. This specimen consisted of peripheral blood, obtained approximately 5 months after surgery. This sequence joins TRBV27 and TRBJ2-3; 11 bases agree with TRBD1. The CDR3 region has the DNA TGTGCCAGCAGTACAATGGTCGGCCGGGACAGGGGGTGTCTTGATACGCAGTATTTT. Protein: CASSTMVGRDRGCLDTQYF.